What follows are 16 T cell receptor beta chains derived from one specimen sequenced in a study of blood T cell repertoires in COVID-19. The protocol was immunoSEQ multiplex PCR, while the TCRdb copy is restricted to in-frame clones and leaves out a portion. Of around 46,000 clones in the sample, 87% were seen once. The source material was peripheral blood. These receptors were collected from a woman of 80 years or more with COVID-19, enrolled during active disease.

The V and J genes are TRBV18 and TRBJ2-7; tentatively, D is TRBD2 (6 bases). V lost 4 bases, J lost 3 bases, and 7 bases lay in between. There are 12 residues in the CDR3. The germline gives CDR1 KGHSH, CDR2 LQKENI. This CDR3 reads CASSREVYEQYF. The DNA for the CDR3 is TGTGCCAGCTCACGGGAGGTCTACGAGCAGTACTTC.

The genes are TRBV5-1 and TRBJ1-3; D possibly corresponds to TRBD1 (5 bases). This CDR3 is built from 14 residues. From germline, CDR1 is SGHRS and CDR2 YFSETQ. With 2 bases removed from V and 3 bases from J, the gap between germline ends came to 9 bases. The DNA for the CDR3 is TGCGCCAGCAGCTTCGAAGGGGATGGAAACACCATATATTTT. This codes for CASSFEGDGNTIYF.

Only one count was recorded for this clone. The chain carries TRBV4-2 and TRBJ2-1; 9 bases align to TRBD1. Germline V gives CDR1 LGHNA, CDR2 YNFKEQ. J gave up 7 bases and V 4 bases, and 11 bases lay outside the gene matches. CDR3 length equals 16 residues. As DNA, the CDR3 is TGTGCCAGCAGCCCCTGGACAGGGGCTCTGTGGAATGAGCAGTTCTTC. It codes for CASSPWTGALWNEQFF.

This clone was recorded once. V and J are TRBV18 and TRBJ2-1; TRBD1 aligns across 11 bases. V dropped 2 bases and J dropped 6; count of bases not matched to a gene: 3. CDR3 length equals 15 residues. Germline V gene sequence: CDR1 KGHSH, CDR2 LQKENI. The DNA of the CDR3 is TGTGCCAGCTCACCATGGGACAGGGGGGGCAATGAGCAGTTCTTC. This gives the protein CASSPWDRGGNEQFF.

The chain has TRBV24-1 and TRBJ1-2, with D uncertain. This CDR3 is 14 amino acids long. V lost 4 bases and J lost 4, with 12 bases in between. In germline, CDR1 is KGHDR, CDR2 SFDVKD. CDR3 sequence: CATSDRKPPYGYTF. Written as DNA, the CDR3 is TGTGCCACCAGTGACAGGAAGCCGCCCTATGGCTACACCTTC.

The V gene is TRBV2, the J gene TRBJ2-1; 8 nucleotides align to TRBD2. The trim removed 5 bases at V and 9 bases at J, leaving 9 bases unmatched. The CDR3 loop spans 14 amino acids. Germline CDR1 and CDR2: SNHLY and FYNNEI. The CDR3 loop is CASSSGSSKFEQFF. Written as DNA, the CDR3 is TGTGCCAGCAGTAGCGGGAGTTCCAAATTTGAGCAGTTCTTC.

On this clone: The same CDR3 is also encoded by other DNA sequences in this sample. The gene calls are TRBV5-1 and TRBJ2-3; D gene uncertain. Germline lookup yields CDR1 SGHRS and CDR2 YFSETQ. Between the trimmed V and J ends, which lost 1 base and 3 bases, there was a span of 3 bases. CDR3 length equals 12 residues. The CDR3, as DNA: TGCGCCAGCAGCTTGACTACAGATACGCAGTATTTT. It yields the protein CASSLTTDTQYF.

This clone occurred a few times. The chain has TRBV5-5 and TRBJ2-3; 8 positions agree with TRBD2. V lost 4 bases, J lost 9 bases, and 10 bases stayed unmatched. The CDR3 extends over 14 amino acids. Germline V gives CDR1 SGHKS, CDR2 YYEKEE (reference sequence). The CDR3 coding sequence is TGTGCCAGCAGCAAGGGAGGACTAGCCGAGACGCAGTATTTT. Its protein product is CASSKGGLAETQYF.

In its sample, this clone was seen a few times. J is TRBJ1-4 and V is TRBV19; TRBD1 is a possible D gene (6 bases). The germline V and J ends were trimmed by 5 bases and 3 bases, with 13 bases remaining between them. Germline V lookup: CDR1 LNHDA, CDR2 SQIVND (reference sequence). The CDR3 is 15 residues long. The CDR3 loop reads CASSLTGSPNEKLFF. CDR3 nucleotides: TGTGCCAGTAGTCTCACAGGGTCGCCTAATGAAAAACTGTTTTTT.

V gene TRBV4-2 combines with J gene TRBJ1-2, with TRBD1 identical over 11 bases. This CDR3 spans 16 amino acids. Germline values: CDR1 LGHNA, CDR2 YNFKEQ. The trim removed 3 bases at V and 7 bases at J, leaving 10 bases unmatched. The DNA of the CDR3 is TGTGCCAGCAGCCAGCAAGGGACAGGGGGAAGGGGTGGCTACACCTTC. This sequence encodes CASSQQGTGGRGGYTF.

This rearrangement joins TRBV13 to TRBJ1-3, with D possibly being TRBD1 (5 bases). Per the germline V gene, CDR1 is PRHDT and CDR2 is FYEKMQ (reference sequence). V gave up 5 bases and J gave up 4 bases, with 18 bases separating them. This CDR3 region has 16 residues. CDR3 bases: TGTGCCAGCAGCCGATGGGGGGGACTTTCCGGAAACACCATATATTTT. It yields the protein CASSRWGGLSGNTIYF.

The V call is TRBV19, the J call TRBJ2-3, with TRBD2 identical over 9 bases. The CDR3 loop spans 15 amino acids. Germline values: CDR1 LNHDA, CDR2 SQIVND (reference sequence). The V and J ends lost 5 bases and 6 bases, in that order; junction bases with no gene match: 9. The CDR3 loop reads CASSSLAGGKDTQYF. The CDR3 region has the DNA TGTGCCAGTAGTTCCTTGGCGGGAGGGAAGGATACGCAGTATTTT.

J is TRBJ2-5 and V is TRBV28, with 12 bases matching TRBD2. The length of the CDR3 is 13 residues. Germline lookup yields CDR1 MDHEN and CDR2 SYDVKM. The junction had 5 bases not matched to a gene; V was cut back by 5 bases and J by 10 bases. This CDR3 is CASSTSGRKGQYF. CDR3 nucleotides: TGTGCCAGCAGTACTAGCGGGAGGAAGGGCCAGTACTTC.

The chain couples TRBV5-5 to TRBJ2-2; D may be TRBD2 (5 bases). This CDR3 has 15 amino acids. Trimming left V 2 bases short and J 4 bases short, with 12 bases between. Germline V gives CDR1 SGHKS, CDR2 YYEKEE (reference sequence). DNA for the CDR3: TGTGCCAGCAGCTTCGACCTCCGGGGCACCGGGGAGCTGTTTTTT. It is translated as CASSFDLRGTGELFF.

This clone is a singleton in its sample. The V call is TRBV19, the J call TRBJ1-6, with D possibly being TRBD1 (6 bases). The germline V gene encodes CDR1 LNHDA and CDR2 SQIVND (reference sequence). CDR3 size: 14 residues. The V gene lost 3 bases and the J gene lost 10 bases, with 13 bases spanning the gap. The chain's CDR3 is CASSMGGRGSPLHF. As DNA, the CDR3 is TGTGCCAGTAGTATGGGGGGGCGCGGATCACCCCTCCACTTT.

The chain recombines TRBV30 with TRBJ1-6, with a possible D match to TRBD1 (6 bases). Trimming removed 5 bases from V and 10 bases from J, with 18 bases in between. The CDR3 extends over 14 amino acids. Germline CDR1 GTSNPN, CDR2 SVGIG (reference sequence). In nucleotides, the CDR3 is TGTGCCTGGGGACCGGGACACCGAGGATCACCCCTCCACTTT. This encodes CAWGPGHRGSPLHF.